The entry below describes one TCR beta chain. Which antigen it targets is not known. The record has no base qualities; no much larger clone is one base away. The data are from a study of blood T cell repertoires in COVID-19 (dated by TCRdb to between 2020 and 2021). Context from the whole study: Samples covering the acute and convalescent phases of COVID-19 were provided by collaborators in the United States, Italy and Spain. The material from the prospective study consisted of cDNA or gDNA derived from T cells, B-cell-depleted T cells, or PBMCs. HLA class I and class II types, where available, came from metadata supplied by the sample provider rather than from assay-based typing. The repertoires were made available in a free public database intended to serve as a resource for research on the immune response to SARS-CoV-2. Samples came from the ongoing ImmuneRACE study (first 160 participants) plus 1,254 subjects from 6 global collaborators. Subjects who had been exposed to COVID-19, were actively infected with it, or had recovered from it provided the deeply sampled blood TCRbeta repertoires that made up the dataset. Sample metadata almost always included a de-identified subject ID, COVID-19 status, age in years and sex. General study outcomes and caveats: The quantity of clinical and demographic metadata differed by source and by participant and was supplied without curation.

TCRbeta CDR3 regions were amplified from genomic DNA by means of the immunoSEQ Assay, a bias-controlled multiplex PCR. Processing in the source paper ran as follows. The number of nucleated cells in each sample was estimated by amplification of reference gene primers within the assay. Sequence reads were collapsed and filtered to measure the absolute abundance of every unique TCRbeta CDR3 rearrangement. For each sample, productive Simpson clonality was calculated as the square root of Simpson's diversity index across productive rearrangements. This immuneACCESS table, as held by TCRdb, lists in-frame sequences with V and J called but not all clones. Of the missing ones, under half trace to an unresolved V gene in checked studies; the others have no known cause. The V and J calls and clone size are taken from that table; D and trimming were inferred from the DNA. The sample yields around 250,000 clones; 80% to 90% were counted once. Approximately 5.4% of the sample lies in the top ten.

The collaborating institutions used their own protocols to collect whole blood in K2EDTA tubes. Collaborator samples were shipped for TCRbeta analysis as frozen whole blood, isolated PBMCs, or DNA extracted from either sample type. The sequence derives from a man older than 75 with acute or convalescent COVID-19. Material for sequencing was peripheral blood.

The CDR3 in this case is CASSSEGHPGEQYF. DNA sequence: TGTGCCAGCAGCTCAGAGGGACACCCGGGGGAGCAGTACTTC. The chain joins TRBV5-5 to TRBJ2-7; tentative D gene TRBD1, with 6 bases matching. Measured from the cysteine to the phenylalanine, the CDR3 is 14 residues long. The retained sequence is limited to the CDR3, 42 bases, with the frame set at the first base. V is pared back by 3 bases and J by 7 bases, with 17 bases lying between the germline termini. In the germline V gene (reference sequence), CDR1 corresponds to SGHKS and CDR2 to YYEKEE.